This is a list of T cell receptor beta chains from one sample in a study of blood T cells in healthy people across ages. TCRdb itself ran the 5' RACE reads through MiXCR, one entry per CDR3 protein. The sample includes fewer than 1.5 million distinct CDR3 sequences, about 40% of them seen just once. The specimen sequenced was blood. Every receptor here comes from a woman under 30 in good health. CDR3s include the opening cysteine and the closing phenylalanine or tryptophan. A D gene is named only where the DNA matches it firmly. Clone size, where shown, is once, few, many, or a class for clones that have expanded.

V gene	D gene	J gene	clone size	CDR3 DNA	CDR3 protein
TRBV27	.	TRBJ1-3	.	TGTGCCAGCAGGGCAGGGAGTTCTGGAAACACCATATATTTT	CASRAGSSGNTIYF
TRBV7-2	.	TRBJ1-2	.	TGTGCCAGCAGCTTATCGGAAAGCTACTCGAGGGCTGGCTACACCTTC	CASSLSESYSRAGYTF
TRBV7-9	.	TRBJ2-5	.	TGTGCCAGCAGCCCAACCTACGGGGAGACCCAGTACTTC	CASSPTYGETQYF
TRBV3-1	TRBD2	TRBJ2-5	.	TGTGCCAGCAGCCAAGGTAGCGGGGGTTCTCCAGAGACCCAGTACTTC	CASSQGSGGSPETQYF
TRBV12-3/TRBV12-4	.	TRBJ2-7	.	TGTGCCAGCAGTTTAACCCCCCCTGCGGGGACCTACGAGCAGTACTTC	CASSLTPPAGTYEQYF
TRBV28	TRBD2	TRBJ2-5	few	TGTGCCAGCAGCGGTACAGCGGGACGGGAGACCCAGTACTTC	CASSGTAGRETQYF
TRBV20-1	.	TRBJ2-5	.	TGCAGTGCTCCCGCGGGTTCTCAAGAGACCCAGTACTTC	CSAPAGSQETQYF
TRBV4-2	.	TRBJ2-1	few	TGTGCCAGCAGCCAAGATATAACTAGCTGCGGCCAGTTCTTC	CASSQDITSCGQFF
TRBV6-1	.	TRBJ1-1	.	TGTGCCAGCAGTGGGAACCCTGAAGCTTTCTTT	CASSGNPEAFF
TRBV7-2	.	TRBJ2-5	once	TGTGCCAGCAGCTTATCCCGGGGGCGGCAAGAGACCCAGTACTTC	CASSLSRGRQETQYF
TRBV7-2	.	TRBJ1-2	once	TGTGCCAGCAGCTTGGGCCTGTACGGGACGGCTAACTATGGCTACACCTTC	CASSLGLYGTANYGYTF
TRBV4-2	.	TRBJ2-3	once	TGTGCCAGCAGCCAAATCTTCTCGGGGAGCTCTAGTTTAACAGATACGCAGTATTTT	CASSQIFSGSSSLTDTQYF
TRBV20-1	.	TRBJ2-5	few	TGCAGTGCTAGAGATCTATCCCTCTATGGGTGGCAGTACTTC	CSARDLSLYGWQYF
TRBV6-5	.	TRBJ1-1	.	TGTGCCAGCAGTTACTCGAGTCGGGGCCCCAACACTGAAGCTTTCTTT	CASSYSSRGPNTEAFF
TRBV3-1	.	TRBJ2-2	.	TGTGCCAGCAGCCAAGATCGCCTCCTCACCGGGGAGCTGTTTTTT	CASSQDRLLTGELFF
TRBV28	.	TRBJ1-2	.	TGTGCCAGCAGCTCCCCGGCGGGGGGCGGCAGCTATGGCTACACCTTC	CASSSPAGGGSYGYTF
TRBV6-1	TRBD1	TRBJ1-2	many	TGTGCCAGCAGGGATGGACAGGAGATCGCTAACTATGGCTACACCTTC	CASRDGQEIANYGYTF
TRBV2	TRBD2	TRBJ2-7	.	TGTGCCAGCACCCTGACTAGCGGGAGGGCCGACGAGCAGTACTTC	CASTLTSGRADEQYF
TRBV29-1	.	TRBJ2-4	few	TGCAGCGTCCACCGCGGCGGCATTCAGTACTTC	CSVHRGGIQYF
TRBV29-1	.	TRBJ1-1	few	TGCAGCGCCATTGACTTGGGAACTGAAGCTTTCTTT	CSAIDLGTEAFF
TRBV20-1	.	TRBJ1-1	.	TGCAGTGCTACCCGCCCCCGACTCGGGGACACTGAAGCTTTCTTT	CSATRPRLGDTEAFF
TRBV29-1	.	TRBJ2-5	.	TGCAGCGTCTGGGCGGCGGGACGGAACCAAGAGACCCAGTACTTC	CSVWAAGRNQETQYF
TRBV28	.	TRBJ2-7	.	TGTGCCAGCCTCGACCTTAGAAAGGGATACTACGAGCAGTACTTC	CASLDLRKGYYEQYF
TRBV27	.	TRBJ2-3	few	TGTGCCAGCAGTCCATTCAAAGATACGCAGTATTTT	CASSPFKDTQYF
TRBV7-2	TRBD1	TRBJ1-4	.	TGTGCCAGCAGCCCCCGGACAGGGTTAAGTGAAAAACTGTTTTTT	CASSPRTGLSEKLFF
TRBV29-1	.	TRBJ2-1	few	TGCAGCGTTGAAGGGGGGGAGCCCTACAATGAGCAGTTCTTC	CSVEGGEPYNEQFF
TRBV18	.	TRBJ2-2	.	TGTGCCAGCCCACTAAACAGAAAAAACACCGGGGAGCTGTTTTTT	CASPLNRKNTGELFF
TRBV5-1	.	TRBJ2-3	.	TGCGCCAGCAGCTCCACCACCTCGGCAGATACGCAGTATTTT	CASSSTTSADTQYF
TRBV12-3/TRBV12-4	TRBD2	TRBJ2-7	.	TGTGCCAGCTCCGTAGCGGGGGGAAACTACAATGAGCAGTACTTC	CASSVAGGNYNEQYF
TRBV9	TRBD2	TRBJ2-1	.	TGTGCCAGCAGCGTATCCTGGAGCGGGAGTTTCTACAATGAGCAGTTCTTC	CASSVSWSGSFYNEQFF
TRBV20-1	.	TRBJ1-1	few	TGCAGTGCTAGAGATGATGCAGGGTTGAACACTGAAGCTTTCTTT	CSARDDAGLNTEAFF
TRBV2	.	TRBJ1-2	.	TGTGCCAGCAGTGAAGTCAGTGCAAACTATGGCTACACCTTC	CASSEVSANYGYTF
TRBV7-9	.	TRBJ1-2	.	TGTGCCAGCAGCTTAGCGGGGGGCGGAGATGGCTACACCTTC	CASSLAGGGDGYTF
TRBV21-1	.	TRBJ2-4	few	TGTGCCAGCACCCCGGACAGGGGGCATATCATTCAGTACTTC	CASTPDRGHIIQYF
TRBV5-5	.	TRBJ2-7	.	TGTGCCAGCACCCCAAACGAGGCTAGCTCCTACAATGAGCAGTACTTC	CASTPNEASSYNEQYF
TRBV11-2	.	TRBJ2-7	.	TGTGCCAGCAGCTTAGAGGTCCTCGCCGTCTACGAGCAGTACTTC	CASSLEVLAVYEQYF
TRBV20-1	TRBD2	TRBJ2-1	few	TGCAGTGCCACGGGACTAGCGGTTTACAATGAGCAGTTCTTC	CSATGLAVYNEQFF
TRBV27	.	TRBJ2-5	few	TGTGCCAGCAGTTTTAACCGGGGATGGGAGGAGACCCAGTACTTC	CASSFNRGWEETQYF
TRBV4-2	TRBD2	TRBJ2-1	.	TGTGCCAGCAGCCAGGAACTAGCGGGGCCGACTAGTGTGCAGTTCTTC	CASSQELAGPTSVQFF
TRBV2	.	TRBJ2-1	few	TGTGCCAGCAGGGCGACCGAGGTCAATGAGCAGTTCTTC	CASRATEVNEQFF
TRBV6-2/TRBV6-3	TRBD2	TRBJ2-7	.	TGTGCCAGCAGTTTCTCACTAGCGGGAAAGGACAATGAGCAGTACTTC	CASSFSLAGKDNEQYF
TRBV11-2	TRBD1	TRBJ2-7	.	TGTGCCGGCAGCTTAGGGGCGGGACAGGGGGGCAACGAGCAGTACTTC	CAGSLGAGQGGNEQYF
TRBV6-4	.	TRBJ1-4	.	TGTGCCAGCAGTGAACTTAGGGGAGAAAAACTGTTTTTT	CASSELRGEKLFF
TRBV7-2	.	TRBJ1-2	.	TGTGCCAGCAGCTTAGACCAGAACTATGGCTACACCTTC	CASSLDQNYGYTF
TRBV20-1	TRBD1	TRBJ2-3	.	TGCAGTGCTACTCCGACAGGGCCGGTCACAGATACGCAGTATTTT	CSATPTGPVTDTQYF
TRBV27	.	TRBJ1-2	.	TGTGCCAGCAGACTAACCGGGCAGGCCCTCTATGGCTACACCTTC	CASRLTGQALYGYTF
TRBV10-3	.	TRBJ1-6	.	TGTGCCATCAGTGAGCCTCGCACAGGCTATAATTCACCCCTCCACTTT	CAISEPRTGYNSPLHF
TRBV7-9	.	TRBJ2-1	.	TGTGCCAGCAGCTTGGGGAGAGACTGCGATGAGCAGTTCTTC	CASSLGRDCDEQFF
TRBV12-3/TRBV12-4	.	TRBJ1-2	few	TGTGCCAGCAGAAAGATCTATGGCTACACCTTC	CASRKIYGYTF
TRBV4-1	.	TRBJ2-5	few	TGCGCCAGCAGCCAAGATAGACCAGCACAAGAGACCCAGTACTTC	CASSQDRPAQETQYF
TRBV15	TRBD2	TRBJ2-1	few	TGTGCCACCAGCAGGAATCGGGGGGGCTTCAATGAGCAGTTCTTC	CATSRNRGGFNEQFF
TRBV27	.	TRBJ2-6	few	TGTGCCAGCAGTTTAAAGGGAGGGGCCAACGTCCTGACTTTC	CASSLKGGANVLTF